Each of the 10 T cell receptor beta chains below was sequenced from the same sample in a study of early T cells in non-severe SARS-CoV-2 infection. Each CDR3 protein gets one entry after TCRdb re-called the 5' RACE reads with MiXCR. The table shows around 30,000 distinct CDR3 sequences, with approximately 9.2% occurring only once. Sequenced: whole blood. The receptors were sampled from an adult who was a healthcare worker with PCR-confirmed SARS-CoV-2 infection or an uninfected control (not recorded which).

At least ten counts were recorded for this clonotype. The rearrangement links TRBV12-3 or TRBV12-4 to TRBJ1-1; no reliable D call. The ends were cut back, 7 bases at V and 0 bases at J, with 9 bases in the middle. The CDR3 is 13 residues long. The CDR3 DNA follows: TGTGCCAGCAACCTGGGTCTGAACACTGAAGCTTTCTTT. Protein sequence: CASNLGLNTEAFF.

The rearrangement uses TRBV7-8 and TRBJ1-4, with D maybe TRBD1 (6 bases). Trimming cost V 5 bases and J 6 bases, with 16 bases left between them. Germline V gene lookup returns CDR1 SGHVS and CDR2 FQNEAQ. CDR3 size: 15 residues. CDR3 protein: CASSEVGGAYEKLFF. DNA of the CDR3: TGTGCCAGCAGCGAGGTGGGGGGGGCTTATGAAAAACTGTTTTTT.

This clonotype occurred a few times. The chain combines TRBV6-2 or TRBV6-3 with TRBJ2-1; 13 bases are shared with TRBD2. Looked up from germline, CDR1 is MNHEY and CDR2 is SVGEGT. Losses at the gene ends were 6 bases for V and 15 bases for J; bases not matched to a gene: 8. This CDR3 comprises 13 residues. CDR3 in amino acids: CASSRSTSGGWFF. CDR3 nucleotides: TGTGCCAGCAGCCGCTCGACTAGCGGGGGGTGGTTCTTC.

This sequence joins TRBV5-1 and TRBJ1-6, with D tentatively TRBD1 (6 bases). Germline CDR1 is SGHRS and CDR2 is YFSETQ. The V end was cut by 4 bases, the J end by 7 bases, with 15 bases between. This CDR3 has 15 amino acids. CDR3: CASSTDTQGNSPLHF. DNA for the CDR3: TGCGCCAGCAGCACCGACACCCAGGGGAATTCACCCCTCCACTTT.

This clonotype occurred many times. This chain links TRBV12-3 or TRBV12-4 with TRBJ2-7; D not certain. This CDR3 contains 15 residues. The V and J ends lost 6 bases and 7 bases respectively, with 22 bases between them. The chain's CDR3 is CASSQDNLPTIEQYF. DNA for the CDR3: TGTGCCAGCAGCCAAGACAACCTGCCTACGATAGAGCAGTACTTC.

This clonotype was seen at least ten times. The chain joins TRBV19 to TRBJ1-4; the D gene is possibly TRBD1 (5 bases). Per the germline V gene, CDR1 is LNHDA and CDR2 is SQIVND (reference sequence). V lost 6 bases and J 5 bases, leaving 13 bases between the germline ends. The CDR3 is 14 amino acids. The DNA for the CDR3 is TGTGCCAGTAGGCCGGGACGGTTCAATGAAAAACTGTTTTTT. This encodes CASRPGRFNEKLFF.

This clonotype was counted at least ten times. The V and J genes are TRBV6-4 and TRBJ1-2; D may be TRBD1 (5 bases). Germline V lookup: CDR1 MRHNA, CDR2 SNTAGT. This CDR3 has 14 amino acids. V lost 0 bases, J lost 6 bases, and 11 bases lay in between. The CDR3 DNA follows: TGTGCCAGCAGTGACTCACAGGTCGGGGATGGCTACACCTTC. It is translated as CASSDSQVGDGYTF.

Only one count was recorded for this clonotype. The J gene is TRBJ1-1, the V gene TRBV29-1; 9 nucleotides line up with TRBD1. The V and J ends lost 4 bases and 3 bases, in that order; junction bases with no gene match: 6. Germline loops: CDR1 SQVTM, CDR2 ANQGSEA. This CDR3 comprises 14 residues. The CDR3 DNA is TGCAGCGTTGCCGGACAGGGGATGTACACTGAAGCTTTCTTT. The encoded protein is CSVAGQGMYTEAFF.

A single count supports this clonotype. This chain connects TRBV7-2 to TRBJ2-1, with TRBD2 matching 11 bases. This CDR3 contains 18 residues. The germline V gene encodes CDR1 SGHTA and CDR2 FQGNSA. J lost 4 bases, V lost 2 bases, and 10 bases had no gene match. The CDR3: CASSLIQLAGAQYNEQFF. The CDR3 region has the DNA TGTGCCAGCAGCTTAATCCAACTAGCGGGGGCCCAATACAATGAGCAGTTCTTC.

The J gene is TRBJ1-2, the V gene TRBV12-3 or TRBV12-4; D might be TRBD1 (5 bases). With 3 bases removed from V and 6 bases from J, the gap between germline ends came to 8 bases. The CDR3 consists of 12 residues. The chain's CDR3 is CASSLEGDGYTF. The CDR3 DNA reads TGTGCCAGCAGTTTGGAAGGGGATGGCTACACCTTC.